This is a list of T cell receptor beta chains from one sample in a study of T cell repertoires and HLA-DP antigens. These receptors have no identified antigens. Here immunoSEQ multiplex PCR was the method, and the copy in TCRdb shows in-frame clones only, minus some. Among approximately 86,000 clones, around nine tenths were seen once, and the ten largest hold roughly 1.6%. The source material was CD4+ T cells from PBMCs. The receptor source for this set is a middle-aged man in good health and CMV-seronegative. CDR3s leave out the opening cysteine and the closing phenylalanine or tryptophan.

J gene: TRBJ1-5
V gene: TRBV5-4
CDR3 protein: ASSKVAGQDQPQH

J gene: TRBJ2-7
V gene: TRBV7-2
CDR3 protein: ASTLGGGGPYEQY

J gene: TRBJ2-7
V gene: TRBV28
CDR3 protein: ASSLPGGSYEQY

J gene: TRBJ2-6
V gene: TRBV27
CDR3 protein: ATTSGWSSGANVLT

J gene: TRBJ2-6
V gene: TRBV6-5
CDR3 protein: ASTDGPQGSVLT

J gene: TRBJ1-5
V gene: TRBV7-8
CDR3 protein: ASSLADRSNQPQH

J gene: TRBJ2-7
V gene: TRBV19
CDR3 protein: ASSTGIGSSYEQY

J gene: TRBJ1-1
V gene: TRBV5-1
CDR3 protein: ASSFGHVNTEAF

J gene: TRBJ2-1
V gene: TRBV2
CDR3 protein: ASRDTSSGEEF

J gene: TRBJ2-5
V gene: TRBV30
CDR3 protein: AWSQGPSVETQY

J gene: TRBJ2-5
V gene: TRBV9
CDR3 protein: ASSVGLAGGETQY

J gene: TRBJ2-5
V gene: TRBV5-1
CDR3 protein: ASSLSTGGETQY

J gene: TRBJ1-2
V gene: TRBV30
CDR3 protein: AWSAGQGAGGYT

J gene: TRBJ2-3
V gene: TRBV27
CDR3 protein: ASSLLGDRVAY

J gene: TRBJ1-4
V gene: TRBV7-2
CDR3 protein: ASSLGQNNEKLF

J gene: TRBJ1-1
V gene: TRBV5-1
CDR3 protein: ASSPPLGDEAF

J gene: TRBJ1-1
V gene: TRBV21-1
CDR3 protein: ASSFDATEAF

J gene: TRBJ2-4
V gene: TRBV2
CDR3 protein: ASFPAWDTKNIQY

J gene: TRBJ1-6
V gene: TRBV11-2
CDR3 protein: ASSQTRGSPLH

J gene: TRBJ1-3
V gene: TRBV5-1
CDR3 protein: ASSLGSGNTIY

J gene: TRBJ2-4
V gene: TRBV18
CDR3 protein: ASSPGRPAVLAKNIQY

J gene: TRBJ2-3
V gene: TRBV4-3
CDR3 protein: ASSQAVGIDAQY